The subject of this entry is one TCR beta chain. Its antigen is not yet known. No base-level quality is on record; no much larger clone is a single base apart. From the cysteine up to the phenylalanine, the CDR3 has a length of 15 residues. CDR3 DNA is the only sequence kept; it has 45 bases, read in frame from the first base. CDR1 and CDR2 are read off the germline V gene (reference sequence) as SGHNT and YYREEE. V lost 7 bases and J lost 3 bases, and the count of bases not matched to a germline gene is 9. The sample comes from a study of OX40 agonist ivuxolimab in advanced cancers. In terms of the full investigation: Ivuxolimab was an agonistic, fully human IgG2 monoclonal antibody directed against OX40 (CD134), a costimulatory receptor. Intravenous ivuxolimab was administered to patients every 2 weeks at six dose levels: 0.01, 0.1, 0.3, 1.5, 3 and 10 mg/kg. Among the approximately 50 dose-escalation patients, about 19 had hepatocellular carcinoma, about 15 melanoma, 9 renal cell carcinoma and 9 head and neck cancer. The dose-escalation cohort was about 83% male with a mean age of about 54 years, ranging from 23 to 79. Prior anti-PD-1, anti-PD-L1 or anti-CTLA-4 therapy was permitted, and checkpoint inhibitors had been received by 30% to 40% of dose-escalation patients. Partial responses were achieved by three dose-escalation patients, of whom one had hepatocellular carcinoma and two had cutaneous melanoma. The point of sequencing TCRbeta in the periphery was to test whether ivuxolimab changed TCR sequence diversity and drove clonal T-cell expansion. The paper covers the monotherapy dose-escalation part of the phase I ivuxolimab trial, which included N of about 50 patients. General study outcomes and caveats: After ivuxolimab, expanded clones were on average more numerous among CD8+ T cells than among CD4+ T cells. In the 0.1-3.0 mg/kg groups, partial responders had among the lowest normalized peripheral clonal expansion, particularly in CD8+ T cells. Antigen specificity was not determined for the clonally expanded peripheral T cells. At doses of 0.1 to 3.0 mg/kg, clonal expansion of both CD4+ and CD8+ T cells in blood was seen between baseline and week 6. Low levels of normalized T-cell clonal expansion were also seen in some patients who did not respond.

For sequencing of the TCRbeta CDR3 region, genomic DNA was extracted from the sorted cells. TCRbeta CDR3 regions were sequenced using the immunoSEQ Assay. TCRdb provides this immuneACCESS table in a form limited to in-frame rearrangements. Some clones are lacking; in checked studies, under half of them reflect an unresolved V gene, and why the rest are absent is not known. The sample table records about 80,000 clones; roughly 91% of these occur just once. 0.2% to 0.3% of the sample goes to the ten largest clones. Patients with autoimmune disease history or receiving systemic immunosuppression were excluded from the trial. Peripheral blood for TCR sequencing was collected from all dose cohorts at baseline, on cycle 4 day 1, and on cycle 7 day 1. The samples were taken from a phase I, first-in-human, multicenter, open-label dose-escalation trial of ivuxolimab. Adults with locally advanced or metastatic melanoma, renal cell carcinoma, hepatocellular carcinoma or head and neck squamous cell carcinoma were enrolled in the trial. Before TCR sequencing, CD4+ T cells and CD8+ T cells from peripheral blood were sorted into separate populations.

Specimen: CD4+ or CD8+ T cells sorted from blood, collected in a trial of the OX40 agonist ivuxolimab. This receptor chain uses TRBV5-4 and TRBJ2-3; 9 bases in between match TRBD2. This receptor was obtained from an adult with an advanced solid tumor such as melanoma, head and neck, liver or kidney cancer. The CDR3 corresponds to CASHTGTSLTDTQYF. The DNA sequence is as follows: TGTGCCAGCCATACCGGGACTAGCCTTACAGATACGCAGTATTTT. The full variable domain, with segments outside the CDR3 supplied by the reference TRBV5-4 and TRBJ2-3 proteins, appears as ETGVTQSPTHLIKTRGQQVTLRCSSQSGHNTVSWYQQALGQGPQFIFQYYREEENGRGNFPPRFSGLQFPNYSSELNVNALELDDSALYLCASHTGTSLTDTQYFGPGTRLTVL.